This T cell receptor beta chain was observed in a study of cytomegalovirus exposure and HLA in healthy donors. Libraries were prepared by immunoSEQ multiplex PCR; TCRdb keeps only in-frame clonotypes and omits some of them. The table has fewer than 250,000 clones, roughly 88% seen once. CDR3 size: 14 residues. The germline gives CDR1 MNHNS, CDR2 SASEGT. The V and J ends lost 5 bases and 9 bases, in that order; junction bases with no gene match: 7. Material for sequencing was PBMCs. This sequence was found in a woman under 30 in good health and CMV-seronegative. V is TRBV6-1 and J is TRBJ2-1; 10 positions match TRBD2. The CDR3 region has the DNA TGTGCCAGCAGTATAGCGGGGGGATATATTGAGCAGTTCTTC. Translating gives CASSIAGGYIEQFF.